One sample yielded the 5 T cell receptor beta chains listed below, sequenced in a study of graft-versus-host responses after intestinal transplantation. Clones were read by immunoSEQ multiplex PCR, and TCRdb kept only the in-frame ones, dropping some. The sample yields over 80,000 clones, roughly 88% seen once. The sample in question was PBMCs, obtained 255 days after intestinal transplant. The receptors shown here come from a human patient who received an intestinal transplant, so some T cells may come from the graft donor.

The rearrangement joins TRBV11-2 to TRBJ1-3, with D hard to call. Germline V gene sequence: CDR1 SGHAT, CDR2 FQNNGV. Trimming pared 0 bases from V and 9 bases from J, leaving 6 bases between. CDR3 length: 12 amino acids. The CDR3 sequence: CASSLEGSTIYF. The DNA of the CDR3 is TGTGCCAGCAGCTTAGAAGGTAGCACCATATATTTT.

The chain links TRBV5-6 to TRBJ1-5; 7 bases line up with TRBD1. J lost 5 bases, V lost 4 bases, and 3 bases had no gene match. From germline, CDR1 is SGHDT and CDR2 YYEEEE. The CDR3 length is 13 residues. CDR3 amino acids: CASSATGYQPQHF. As DNA, the CDR3 is TGTGCCAGCAGCGCGACAGGGTATCAGCCCCAGCATTTT.

This sequence joins TRBV28 and TRBJ2-6; D uncertain. This CDR3 region has 18 residues. V shed 3 bases and J shed 5 bases, with 20 bases lying between them. Germline CDR1 MDHEN, CDR2 SYDVKM. In DNA, the CDR3 is TGTGCCAGCAGTTTGATTGACTTGACACAAAGTCGGGCCAACGTCCTGACTTTC. This translates into CASSLIDLTQSRANVLTF.

This clone showed up just a few times. The rearrangement uses TRBV19 and TRBJ1-5, with D maybe TRBD1 (5 bases). The V end lost 7 bases, the J end lost 6 bases, and 16 bases lay between the germline ends. This CDR3 comprises 14 residues. Germline CDR1 is LNHDA and CDR2 is SQIVND (reference sequence). CDR3 nucleotide sequence: TGTGCCAGTATAAGTCCGTACGGGGGTCAGCCCCAGCATTTT. As protein: CASISPYGGQPQHF.

V is TRBV29-1 and J is TRBJ1-1; D is perhaps TRBD1 (6 bases). CDR3 length: 12 amino acids. Germline CDR1 is SQVTM and CDR2 is ANQGSEA. The V gene lost 7 bases and the J gene lost 4 bases, with 13 bases spanning the gap. This chain's CDR3 is CSGGTGPTEAFF. CDR3 in DNA: TGCAGCGGAGGAACAGGGCCCACTGAAGCTTTCTTT.